The 30 T cell receptor beta chains below were found in one sample sequenced in a study of shared clonotypes between healthy human individuals. Assay: immunoSEQ multiplex PCR; the TCRdb copy retains only in-frame clones and omits some. This table has millions of clones, roughly 94% appearing once. The sequenced sample was naive CD4+ T cells sorted from blood. The subset denotes: CD45RA+ positively selected. These receptors all come from a man aged 18 to 30 in good health.

A word on this clone: The DNA is left out, because the CDR3 cannot be placed on it with certainty; the CDR3 is given as TCRdb lists it. J is TRBJ2-3 and V is TRBV12-2. TRBV12-2 corresponds to a pseudogene. The CDR3 extends over 17 residues, inclusive of both ends. CDR3 residues: CASRLRDVYPCTDTQYF.

The chain combines TRBV19 with TRBJ1-1; tentative D call: TRBD1 (6 bases). The CDR3 runs to 15 residues. Trimming took off 0 bases at V and 10 bases at J, with 18 bases between the two ends. Germline CDR1 is LNHDA and CDR2 is SQIVND (reference sequence). CDR3 sequence: CASSIEGRGPAGAFF. The CDR3 DNA follows: TGTGCCAGTAGTATAGAAGGGCGGGGGCCCGCTGGAGCTTTCTTT.

The rearrangement links TRBV5-1 to TRBJ2-7; 9 nucleotides align to TRBD1. J gave up 3 bases and V 4 bases, and 8 bases lay outside the gene matches. This CDR3 region has 15 residues. The germline V gene encodes CDR1 SGHRS and CDR2 YFSETQ. CDR3 bases: TGCGCCAGCAGCGACCACCGGGACAGGGACTACGAGCAGTACTTC. Its translation: CASSDHRDRDYEQYF.

The rearrangement uses TRBV2 and TRBJ2-2; 8 bases are shared with TRBD2. With V trimmed by 3 bases and J by 4 bases, 7 bases remained unmatched. In germline, CDR1 is SNHLY, CDR2 FYNNEI. The CDR3 has 16 residues. The CDR3 DNA reads TGTGCCAGCAGTGACTACAGCGGGGGCCTCACCGGGGAGCTGTTTTTT. This encodes CASSDYSGGLTGELFF.

The chain recombines TRBV29-1 with TRBJ1-1; tentative D call: TRBD1 (6 bases). Germline V gives CDR1 SQVTM, CDR2 ANQGSEA. The CDR3 runs to 13 residues. Trimming left V 6 bases short and J 0 bases short, with 11 bases between. CDR3 loop: CSVSRTVNTEAFF. In DNA form, the CDR3 reads TGCAGCGTATCTAGGACAGTGAACACTGAAGCTTTCTTT.

About this clone itself: The sample has other DNA sequences that encode this CDR3 too. The J gene is TRBJ1-1, the V gene TRBV2; maybe TRBD1 (6 bases). The length of the CDR3 is 14 residues. V dropped 6 bases and J dropped 0 bases, with 11 bases sitting between them. Germline-derived CDR1 and CDR2 are SNHLY and FYNNEI. Written as DNA, the CDR3 is TGTGCCAGCAGCCCGACAGGTTTGAACACTGAAGCTTTCTTT. Translated: CASSPTGLNTEAFF.

The V call is TRBV2, the J call TRBJ2-7; D is unclear. This CDR3 is built from 13 residues. CDR1 is SNHLY, CDR2 FYNNEI, per germline. The V end was cut by 3 bases, the J end by 2 bases, with 8 bases between. The CDR3 spells CASSDPEAYEQYF. The CDR3 DNA reads as TGTGCCAGCAGTGACCCAGAAGCCTACGAGCAGTACTTC.

This rearrangement joins TRBV9 to TRBJ2-5, with TRBD2 matching 7 bases. The CDR3 has 13 amino acids. Trimming removed 4 bases from V and 2 bases from J; junction bases left unmatched: 2. Germline CDR1 SGDLS, CDR2 YYNGEE. CDR3 region: CASSLAVQETQYF. The CDR3, as DNA: TGTGCCAGCAGCCTAGCGGTGCAAGAGACCCAGTACTTC. Combining the CDR3 with reference TRBV9 and TRBJ2-5 gives the whole variable domain DSGVTQTPKHLITATGQRVTLRCSPRSGDLSVYWYQQSLDQGLQFLIQYYNGEERAKGNILERFSAQQFPDLHSELNLSSLELGDSALYFCASSLAVQETQYFGPGTRLLVL.

The chain uses TRBV7-2 and TRBJ2-4; 11 bases agree with TRBD2. The CDR3 runs to 16 residues. Germline V CDR1 and CDR2: SGHTA, FQGNSA. With 5 bases clipped from V and 0 bases from J, the junction kept 3 bases outside the gene matches. CDR3 loop: CASSRSGRGAKNIQYF. The CDR3 DNA reads as TGTGCCAGCAGCCGTAGCGGGAGGGGAGCCAAAAACATTCAGTACTTC.

CDR3 sequence: CASSEAGGLTYEQYF. The CDR3 region has the DNA TGTGCCAGCAGTGAAGCTGGCGGTTTAACCTACGAGCAGTACTTC. J is TRBJ2-7 and V is TRBV6-1, with D unclear. The germline V gene has CDR1 MNHNS and CDR2 SASEGT. The CDR3 length is 15 residues. V lost 0 bases, J lost 2 bases, and 11 bases lay in between.

J is TRBJ2-5 and V is TRBV19, with D perhaps matching TRBD2 (6 bases). Trimming cost V 3 bases and J 1 base, with 12 bases left between them. This CDR3 has 15 residues. The germline V gene has CDR1 LNHDA and CDR2 SQIVND (reference sequence). The CDR3 DNA follows: TGTGCCAGTAGTATGGAGGGGAAAGGCCAAGAGACCCAGTACTTC. This encodes CASSMEGKGQETQYF.

The CDR3 is CAWATSDEAFF. The DNA for the CDR3 is TGTGCCTGGGCTACCTCGGATGAAGCTTTCTTT. V and J are TRBV30 and TRBJ1-1; D is undetermined. This CDR3 has 11 residues. CDR1 GTSNPN and CDR2 SVGIG come from the germline V gene (reference sequence). V lost 5 bases to trimming and J lost 7 bases, with 11 bases between them.

The V gene is TRBV11-2, the J gene TRBJ2-1, with 7 bases identical to TRBD2. The V segment lost 3 bases and the J segment 7 bases; nucleotides outside the gene matches: 12. Germline-derived CDR1 and CDR2 are SGHAT and FQNNGV. The CDR3 has 16 residues. CDR3 sequence: CASSLAGASSRNEQFF. In nucleotides, the CDR3 is TGTGCCAGCAGCTTGGCGGGAGCGTCCTCTAGGAATGAGCAGTTCTTC.

The chain couples TRBV7-9 to TRBJ2-1; no reliable D call. In germline, CDR1 is SEHNR, CDR2 FQNEAQ (reference sequence). The length of the CDR3 is 11 residues. Trimming removed 3 bases at V and 8 bases at J, with 5 bases between. DNA of the CDR3: TGTGCCAGCAGCTTCCTGGATGAGCAGTTCTTC. It encodes CASSFLDEQFF.

Turning to this clone: One junction end disagrees with the germline gene, perhaps due to a read error. The chain has TRBV7-9 and TRBJ2-5; TRBD2 aligns across 10 bases. From germline, CDR1 is SEHNR and CDR2 FQNEAQ (reference sequence). CDR3 length: 15 residues. CDR3 sequence: CASSVASGSRETQYF. Here the CDR3 DNA reads TGTGCCAGCAGCGTAGCTAGCGGGAGTCGGGAGACCCAGTACTTC.

This chain joins TRBV5-1 and TRBJ1-1; tentatively, D is TRBD1 (6 bases). Trimming left V 6 bases short and J 4 bases short, with 16 bases between. The CDR3 covers 14 residues. CDR1 SGHRS and CDR2 YFSETQ come from the germline V gene. In nucleotides, the CDR3 is TGCGCCAGCACCGGGGGGACAATTAGCACTGAAGCTTTCTTT. The encoded protein is CASTGGTISTEAFF.

In its sample, this clone was seen once. The chain links TRBV5-8 to TRBJ1-5; no clear D gene. This CDR3 has 12 residues. Per germline, CDR1 SGHTS and CDR2 YDEGEE. Trimming took off 1 base at V and 5 bases at J, with 4 bases between the two ends. DNA of the CDR3: TGTGCCAGCAGCTTGCAGTATCAGCCCCAGCATTTT. This sequence encodes CASSLQYQPQHF.

The chain carries TRBV5-4 and TRBJ2-1; 11 nucleotides align to TRBD1. V lost 5 bases, J lost 7 bases, and 8 bases stayed unmatched. The germline V gene encodes CDR1 SGHNT and CDR2 YYREEE (reference sequence). The CDR3 totals 15 residues. As DNA, the CDR3 is TGTGCCAGCAGGCCTACGGGACAGGGGGTTAATGAGCAGTTCTTC. This translates into CASRPTGQGVNEQFF.

This chain uses TRBV5-1 with TRBJ2-7, with D uncertain. The CDR3 runs 14 residues. Germline V CDR1 and CDR2: SGHRS, YFSETQ. Deletions cut 8 bases from V and 1 base from J, with 16 bases between. Here the CDR3 reads CASSVDPVSYEQYF. The CDR3 DNA reads TGCGCCAGTTCCGTCGACCCCGTTTCCTACGAGCAGTACTTC.

The J gene is TRBJ1-2, the V gene TRBV25-1; 8 nucleotides line up with TRBD1. J lost 4 bases, V lost 7 bases, and 8 bases had no gene match. Germline V lookup: CDR1 MGHDK, CDR2 SYGVNS. CDR3 length: 14 amino acids. The DNA of the CDR3 is TGTGCCAGCATGAGATCCGGGACAGGCTATGGCTACACCTTC. The encoded protein is CASMRSGTGYGYTF.

This chain uses TRBV19 with TRBJ1-2; D not resolved. The CDR3 consists of 12 residues. The germline CDR1 and CDR2 sequences are LNHDA and SQIVND (reference sequence). V lost 8 bases and J lost 3, with 10 bases in between. For the CDR3, the DNA is TGTGCCAGTGGACGGCCTTACTATGGCTACACCTTC. Residues: CASGRPYYGYTF.

The genes are TRBV7-9 and TRBJ1-3; no firm D call. The CDR3 has 16 residues. Trimming removed 4 bases from V and 4 bases from J, with 17 bases in between. CDR1 is SEHNR and CDR2 is FQNEAQ in the germline V gene (reference sequence). CDR3 amino acids: CASSWKEGSKGNTIYF. The CDR3 bases are TGTGCCAGCAGCTGGAAAGAGGGAAGTAAGGGAAACACCATATATTTT.

V is TRBV5-6 and J is TRBJ1-1; no firm D call. The CDR3 is 13 residues long. The germline CDR1 and CDR2 sequences are SGHDT and YYEEEE. Trimming cost V 0 bases and J 5 bases, with 8 bases left between them. CDR3 bases: TGTGCCAGCAGCTTGGCCGGGATTACTGAAGCTTTCTTT. This encodes CASSLAGITEAFF. The full variable domain, completed using reference TRBV5-6 and TRBJ1-1, is DAGVTQSPTHLIKTRGQQVTLRCSPKSGHDTVSWYQQALGQGPQFIFQYYEEEERQRGNFPDRFSGHQFPNYSSELNVNALLLGDSALYLCASSLAGITEAFFGQGTRLTVV.

The gene calls are TRBV7-9 and TRBJ1-1, with 7 bases matching TRBD1. This CDR3 is 14 amino acids long. Per germline, CDR1 SEHNR and CDR2 FQNEAQ (reference sequence). V lost 4 bases, J lost 4 bases, and 6 bases stayed unmatched. The CDR3 sequence is CASSSQGEITEAFF. The CDR3 DNA is TGTGCCAGCAGCTCCCAGGGGGAGATCACTGAAGCTTTCTTT. The full variable domain, with the rest looked up from reference TRBV7-9 and TRBJ1-1, is DTGVSQNPRHKITKRGQNVTFRCDPISEHNRLYWYRQTLGQGPEFLTYFQNEAQLEKSRLLSDRFSAERPKGSFSTLEIQRTEQGDSAMYLCASSSQGEITEAFFGQGTRLTVV.

In its sample, this clone was seen once. The chain employs TRBV7-2 and TRBJ1-1; 10 positions match TRBD1. CDR3 length: 14 residues. Germline trimming cut 5 bases from V and 5 bases from J; bases unmatched to any gene: 5. CDR1 and CDR2 (germline): SGHTA, FQGNSA. DNA of the CDR3: TGTGCCAGCAGCCCGGGACAGGGGAGGACTGAAGCTTTCTTT. This sequence encodes CASSPGQGRTEAFF.

For the CDR3, the DNA is TGTGCCAGCAGCTTGAGAAAACAGGGAGGTTATGGCTACACCTTC. This codes for CASSLRKQGGYGYTF. The rearrangement uses TRBV5-4 and TRBJ1-2; maybe TRBD1 (6 bases). This CDR3 region has 15 residues. The V gene's germline CDR1 is SGHNT and CDR2 YYREEE (reference sequence). V shed 1 base and J shed 5 bases, with 15 bases lying between them.

This chain uses TRBV5-8 with TRBJ2-7; 11 bases line up with TRBD2. Germline CDR1 reads SGHTS; CDR2 reads YDEGEE. This CDR3 has 15 amino acids. J gave up 4 bases and V 5 bases, and 8 bases lay outside the gene matches. CDR3: CASRAIAGGPYEQYF. The CDR3 nucleotides are TGTGCCAGCAGGGCCATAGCGGGAGGGCCTTACGAGCAGTACTTC.

This clone showed up just once. The chain combines TRBV6-1 with TRBJ1-4; 7 bases are a match to TRBD1. Per the germline V gene, CDR1 is MNHNS and CDR2 is SASEGT. This CDR3 is built from 15 residues. The junction had 7 bases not matched to a gene; V was cut back by 2 bases and J by 7 bases. The CDR3 bases are TGTGCCAGCAGTGAACAGAGACAGGGTAGTGAAAAACTGTTTTTT. Protein sequence: CASSEQRQGSEKLFF.

A few counts support this clone. This rearrangement joins TRBV6-6 to TRBJ1-2, with D unclear. The CDR3 has 14 residues. V lost 5 bases to trimming and J lost 8 bases, with 18 bases between them. Germline V lookup: CDR1 MNHNY, CDR2 SVGAGI (reference sequence). CDR3 amino acids: CASSAIRGRAGYTF. CDR3 DNA sequence: TGTGCCAGCAGTGCTATTCGGGGTCGCGCGGGCTACACCTTC.

The J gene is TRBJ2-7, the V gene TRBV6-5, with TRBD2 matching over 7 bases. CDR1 MNHEY and CDR2 SVGAGI come from the germline V gene. The CDR3 loop spans 15 amino acids. V was clipped by 2 bases and J by 0 bases; unmatched bases: 4. The CDR3, as DNA: TGTGCCAGCAGTTACAGGCGGGAGCGCTCCTACGAGCAGTACTTC. As protein: CASSYRRERSYEQYF.